This T cell receptor (beta chain) was sequenced in a study of molecular identifiers for immune sequencing clone quantification. Germline V gives CDR1 MGHRA, CDR2 YSYEKL. The CDR3 totals 19 residues. With 4 bases removed from V and 0 bases from J, the gap between germline ends came to 19 bases. Each CDR3 protein is one row after TCRdb ran MiXCR on the PCR reads. This sample carries 68,000 or so distinct CDR3 sequences, around a sixth of them seen once, and the ten largest clones take approximately 1.5%. The origin of this receptor is a human donor in good health. Some libraries in this study had Jurkat cell RNA spiked in. The chain recombines TRBV4-1 with TRBJ2-6, with D possibly matching TRBD2 (6 bases). The sequenced sample was naive CD8+ T cells from blood, with Jurkat cell RNA spiked in. As to subset: FACS-sorted CD8+CD4-CCR7+CD45RA+ naive T cells. DNA of the CDR3: TGCGCCAGCAGCCTCGACTCCTCTAGCGTATTCTCTGGGGCCAACGTCCTGACTTTC. Amino acids: CASSLDSSSVFSGANVLTF.